This TCR beta chain was profiled in a study of response to subunit inactivated influenza vaccine. Comments on this clonotype: Its antigen is currently unknown.

CDR3 length: 16 residues. V lost 1 base and J lost 4, with 16 bases in between. From germline, CDR1 is MGHRA and CDR2 YSYEKL. Points from the study as a whole: Each seasonal influenza vaccination recruits few new T cells, the authors suggested.

From the RT-PCR reads, TCRdb called clonotypes with MiXCR, one entry per CDR3 protein. The profile shows a few hundred thousand distinct CDR3 sequences, 14% of them singletons. The TCR was taken from a man in his forties or fifties who received an inactivated influenza vaccine. The rearrangement links TRBV4-1 to TRBJ1-2; D possibly corresponds to TRBD1 (6 bases). Sequenced here: PBMCs from blood, sampled roughly 12 days after vaccination. The CDR3 reads CASSQVQPRGSYGYTF. In nucleotides, the CDR3 is TGCGCCAGCAGCCAAGTCCAACCCAGGGGCTCCTATGGCTACACCTTC.